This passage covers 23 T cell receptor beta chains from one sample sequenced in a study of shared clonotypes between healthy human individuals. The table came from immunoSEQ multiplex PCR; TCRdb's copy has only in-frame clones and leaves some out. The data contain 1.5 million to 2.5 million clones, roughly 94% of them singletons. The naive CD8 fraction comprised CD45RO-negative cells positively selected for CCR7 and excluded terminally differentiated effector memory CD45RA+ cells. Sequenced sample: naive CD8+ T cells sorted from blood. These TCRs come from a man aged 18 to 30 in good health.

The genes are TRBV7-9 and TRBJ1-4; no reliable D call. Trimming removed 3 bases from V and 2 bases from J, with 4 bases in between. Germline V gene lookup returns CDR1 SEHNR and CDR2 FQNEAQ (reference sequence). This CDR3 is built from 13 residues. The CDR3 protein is CASSLVTNEKLFF. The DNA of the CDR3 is TGTGCCAGCAGCTTGGTCACTAATGAAAAACTGTTTTTT.

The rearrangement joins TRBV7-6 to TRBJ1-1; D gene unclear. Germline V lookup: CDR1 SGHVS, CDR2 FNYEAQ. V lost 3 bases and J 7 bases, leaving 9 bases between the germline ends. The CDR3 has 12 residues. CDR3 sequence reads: CASSFDGDEAFF. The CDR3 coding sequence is TGTGCCAGCAGCTTTGACGGGGATGAAGCTTTCTTT.

For the CDR3, the DNA is TGTGCCAGCAGTGACCCGGACAGGAACACCGGGGAGCTGTTTTTT. Its protein is CASSDPDRNTGELFF. The chain combines TRBV2 with TRBJ2-2; weak D call: TRBD1 (6 bases). Germline CDR1 reads SNHLY; CDR2 reads FYNNEI. The CDR3 extends over 15 amino acids. V was trimmed by 3 bases and J by 1 base, leaving 9 bases between them.

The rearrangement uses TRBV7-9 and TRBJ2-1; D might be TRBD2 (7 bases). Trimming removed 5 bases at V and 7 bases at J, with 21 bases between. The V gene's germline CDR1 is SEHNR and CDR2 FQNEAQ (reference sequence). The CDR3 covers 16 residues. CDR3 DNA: TGTGCCAGCAGCAAGTCAGGGGAGGGTCTGGGGAATGAGCAGTTCTTC. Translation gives CASSKSGEGLGNEQFF.

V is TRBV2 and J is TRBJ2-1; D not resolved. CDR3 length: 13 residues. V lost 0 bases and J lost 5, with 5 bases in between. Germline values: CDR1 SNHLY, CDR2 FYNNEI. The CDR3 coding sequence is TGTGCCAGCAGTGAAGCTCAGGACAATGAGCAGTTCTTC. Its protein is CASSEAQDNEQFF. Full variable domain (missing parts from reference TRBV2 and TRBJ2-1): EPEVTQTPSHQVTQMGQEVILRCVPISNHLYFYWYRQILGQKVEFLVSFYNNEISEKSEIFDDQFSVERPDGSNFTLKIRSTKLEDSAMYFCASSEAQDNEQFFGPGTRLTVL.

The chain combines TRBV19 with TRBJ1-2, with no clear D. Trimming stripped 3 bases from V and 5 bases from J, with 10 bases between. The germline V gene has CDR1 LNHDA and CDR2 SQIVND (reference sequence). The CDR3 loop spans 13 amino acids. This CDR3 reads CASSIEGLYGYTF. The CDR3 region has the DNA TGTGCCAGTAGTATTGAGGGATTGTATGGCTACACCTTC.

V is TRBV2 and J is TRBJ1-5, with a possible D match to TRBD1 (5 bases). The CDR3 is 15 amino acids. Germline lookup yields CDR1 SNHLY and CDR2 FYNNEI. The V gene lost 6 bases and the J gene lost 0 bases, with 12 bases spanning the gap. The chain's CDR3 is CASRPDSDSNQPQHF. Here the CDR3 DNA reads TGTGCCAGCAGACCCGACAGTGATAGCAATCAGCCCCAGCATTTT.

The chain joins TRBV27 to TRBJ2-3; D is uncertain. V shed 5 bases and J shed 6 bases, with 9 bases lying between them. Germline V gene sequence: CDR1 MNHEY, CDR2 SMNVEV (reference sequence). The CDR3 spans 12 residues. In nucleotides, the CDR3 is TGTGCCAGCAGTCCTACACAGGATACGCAGTATTTT. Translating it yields CASSPTQDTQYF.

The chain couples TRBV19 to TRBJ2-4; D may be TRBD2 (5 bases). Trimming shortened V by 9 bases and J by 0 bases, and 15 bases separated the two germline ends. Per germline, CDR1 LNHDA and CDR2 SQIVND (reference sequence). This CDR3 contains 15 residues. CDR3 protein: CARSPYGLAKNIQYF. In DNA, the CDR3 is TGTGCCAGAAGCCCGTACGGACTAGCCAAAAACATTCAGTACTTC.

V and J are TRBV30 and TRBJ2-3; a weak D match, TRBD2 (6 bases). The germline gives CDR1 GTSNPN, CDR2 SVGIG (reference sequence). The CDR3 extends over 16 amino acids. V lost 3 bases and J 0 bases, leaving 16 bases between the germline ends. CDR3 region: CAWSAGGGLSTDTQYF. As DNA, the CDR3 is TGTGCCTGGAGCGCCGGAGGAGGGCTTAGCACAGATACGCAGTATTTT.

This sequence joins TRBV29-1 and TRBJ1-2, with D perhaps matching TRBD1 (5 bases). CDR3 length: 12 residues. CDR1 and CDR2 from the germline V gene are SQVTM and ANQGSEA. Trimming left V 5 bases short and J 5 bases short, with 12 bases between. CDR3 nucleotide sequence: TGCAGCGTTCTCCCGGACAAGTATGGCTACACCTTC. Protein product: CSVLPDKYGYTF.

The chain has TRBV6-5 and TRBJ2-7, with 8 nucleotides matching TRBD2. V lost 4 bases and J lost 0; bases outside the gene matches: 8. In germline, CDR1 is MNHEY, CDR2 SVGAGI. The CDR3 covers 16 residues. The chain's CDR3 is CASSSLSGVSSYEQYF. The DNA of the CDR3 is TGTGCCAGCAGTTCTCTTAGCGGGGTGAGCTCCTACGAGCAGTACTTC.

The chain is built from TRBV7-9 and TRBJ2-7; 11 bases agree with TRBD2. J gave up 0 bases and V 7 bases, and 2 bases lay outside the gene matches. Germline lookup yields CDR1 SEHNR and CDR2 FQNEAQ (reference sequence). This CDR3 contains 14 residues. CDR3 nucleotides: TGTGCCAGCACCCTAGCGGGGGGCTCCTACGAGCAGTACTTC. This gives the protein CASTLAGGSYEQYF.

In DNA, the CDR3 is TGTGCCAGCAGTTCCGGGGGTGCTGAAGCTTTCTTT. Translating it yields CASSSGGAEAFF. The chain is built from TRBV27 and TRBJ1-1, with a tentative D call TRBD1 (5 bases). V lost 4 bases and J 6 bases, leaving 9 bases between the germline ends. The CDR3 has 12 amino acids. Germline V gene lookup returns CDR1 MNHEY and CDR2 SMNVEV (reference sequence).

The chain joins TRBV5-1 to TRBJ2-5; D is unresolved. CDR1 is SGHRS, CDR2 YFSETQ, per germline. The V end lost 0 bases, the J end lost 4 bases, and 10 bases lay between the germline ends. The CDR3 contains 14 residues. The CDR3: CASSLEYAVETQYF. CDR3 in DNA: TGCGCCAGCAGCTTGGAGTACGCAGTAGAGACCCAGTACTTC.

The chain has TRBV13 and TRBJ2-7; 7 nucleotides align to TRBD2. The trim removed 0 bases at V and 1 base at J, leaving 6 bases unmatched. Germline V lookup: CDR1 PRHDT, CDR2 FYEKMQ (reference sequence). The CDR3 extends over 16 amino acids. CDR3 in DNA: TGTGCCAGCAGCTTAGGGGTTGCGGGGGAATCCTACGAGCAGTACTTC. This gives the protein CASSLGVAGESYEQYF.

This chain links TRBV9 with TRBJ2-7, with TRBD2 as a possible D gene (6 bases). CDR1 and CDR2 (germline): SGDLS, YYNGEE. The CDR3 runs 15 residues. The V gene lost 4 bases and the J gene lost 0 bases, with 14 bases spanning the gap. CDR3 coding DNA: TGTGCCAGCAGCTACGGGACGGGGGACTCCTACGAGCAGTACTTC. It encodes CASSYGTGDSYEQYF.

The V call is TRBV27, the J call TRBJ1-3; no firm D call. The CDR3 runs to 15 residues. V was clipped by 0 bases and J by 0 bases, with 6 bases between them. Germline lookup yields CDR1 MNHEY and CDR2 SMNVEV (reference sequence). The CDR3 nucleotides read TGTGCCAGCAGTTTATCCCCGTCCTCTGGAAACACCATATATTTT. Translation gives CASSLSPSSGNTIYF.

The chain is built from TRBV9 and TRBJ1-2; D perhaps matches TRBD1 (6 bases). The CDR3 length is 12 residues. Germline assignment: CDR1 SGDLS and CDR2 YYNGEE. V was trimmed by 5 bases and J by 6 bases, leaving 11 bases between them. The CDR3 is CASSEGGHGYTF. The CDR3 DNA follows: TGTGCCAGCAGTGAGGGGGGGCATGGCTACACCTTC.

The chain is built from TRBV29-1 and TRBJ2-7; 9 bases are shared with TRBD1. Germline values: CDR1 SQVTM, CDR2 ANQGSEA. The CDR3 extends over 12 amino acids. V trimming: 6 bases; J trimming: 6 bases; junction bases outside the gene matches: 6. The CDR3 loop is CSVQGAQVEQYF. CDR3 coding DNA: TGCAGCGTACAGGGGGCCCAGGTCGAGCAGTACTTC.

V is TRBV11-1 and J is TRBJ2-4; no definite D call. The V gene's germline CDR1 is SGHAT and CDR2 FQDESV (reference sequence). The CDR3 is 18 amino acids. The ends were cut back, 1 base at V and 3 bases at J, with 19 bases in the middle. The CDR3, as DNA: TGTGCCAGCAGCTTAGGAGGCCCGATTTCTTGGGGCAAAAACATTCAGTACTTC. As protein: CASSLGGPISWGKNIQYF. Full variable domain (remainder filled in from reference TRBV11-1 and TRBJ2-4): EAEVAQSPRYKITEKSQAVAFWCDPISGHATLYWYRQILGQGPELLVQFQDESVVDDSQLPKDRFSAERLKGVDSTLKIQPAELGDSAMYLCASSLGGPISWGKNIQYFGAGTRLSVL.

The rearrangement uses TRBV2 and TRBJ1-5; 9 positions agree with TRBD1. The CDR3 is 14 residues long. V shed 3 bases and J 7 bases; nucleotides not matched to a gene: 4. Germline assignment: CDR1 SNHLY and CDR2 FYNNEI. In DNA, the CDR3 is TGTGCCAGCAGTGAGGGACAGGGAAAACAGCCCCAGCATTTT. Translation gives CASSEGQGKQPQHF.

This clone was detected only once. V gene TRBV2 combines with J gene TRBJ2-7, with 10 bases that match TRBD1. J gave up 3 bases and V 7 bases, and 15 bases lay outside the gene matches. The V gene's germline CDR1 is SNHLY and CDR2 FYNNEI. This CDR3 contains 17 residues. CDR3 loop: CASNEGQGFPVDYEQYF. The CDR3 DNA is TGTGCCAGCAATGAGGGACAGGGGTTCCCCGTGGACTACGAGCAGTACTTC.